Below, 28 T cell receptor beta chains from the same sample are listed, as sequenced in a study of blood T cell repertoires in COVID-19. Sequencing was performed with immunoSEQ multiplex PCR; in TCRdb, only in-frame clones are kept and a portion is missing. There are 250,000 to 300,000 clones in the sample; approximately 93% occur only once, and over 2% lies in the top ten. The sequencing input was peripheral blood. The origin of the receptors is a woman aged 25 to 39 with COVID-19, enrolled during active disease.

This clone appeared once. The chain uses TRBV27 and TRBJ2-7; 7 positions agree with TRBD1. With V trimmed by 0 bases and J by 3 bases, 8 bases remained unmatched. This CDR3 contains 16 residues. Per the germline V gene, CDR1 is MNHEY and CDR2 is SMNVEV (reference sequence). The chain's CDR3 is CASSLSGRGIGYEQYF. CDR3 in DNA: TGTGCCAGCAGTTTATCAGGCAGGGGGATTGGCTACGAGCAGTACTTC.

The rearrangement uses TRBV5-4 and TRBJ1-4, with no clear D. The CDR3 runs 15 residues. Per the germline V gene, CDR1 is SGHNT and CDR2 is YYREEE (reference sequence). The V end was cut by 7 bases, the J end by 2 bases, with 15 bases between. The CDR3 loop reads CASSRAGTTNEKLFF. The CDR3 DNA sequence: TGTGCCAGCTCTCGCGCGGGTACGACTAATGAAAAACTGTTTTTT.

The rearrangement links TRBV3-1 (or the pseudogene TRBV3-2) to TRBJ1-4, with 9 bases identical to TRBD1. V trimming: 2 bases; J trimming: 13 bases; junction bases outside the gene matches: 2. The CDR3 spans 12 residues. CDR1 and CDR2 (germline): LGHDT, YNNKEL (reference sequence). The CDR3 bases are TGTGCCAGCAGCCAAATGACAGGGGGACTGTTTTTT. Translation gives CASSQMTGGLFF.

This chain joins TRBV30 and TRBJ1-2; D unresolved. This CDR3 spans 15 amino acids. The germline V gene encodes CDR1 GTSNPN and CDR2 SVGIG (reference sequence). V shed 5 bases and J shed 1 base, with 17 bases lying between them. As DNA, the CDR3 is TGTGCCTGGGCGGGCGCAGACTATGTTAACTATGGCTACACCTTC. Translation gives CAWAGADYVNYGYTF.

The chain links TRBV5-1 to TRBJ2-5; the match to TRBD2 covers 9 bases. The CDR3 loop spans 17 amino acids. Germline V gene sequence: CDR1 SGHRS, CDR2 YFSETQ. V was pared by 7 bases and J by 1 base, with 14 bases of the junction left unmatched. Here the CDR3 DNA reads TGCGCCAGCCGGCCCTCAGAAGCGGGAGGAGGCCAAGAGACCCAGTACTTC. This sequence encodes CASRPSEAGGGQETQYF.

V gene TRBV5-1 combines with J gene TRBJ2-7, with 13 bases lining up with TRBD2. The CDR3 is made up of 16 amino acids. Trimming at V came to 0 bases and at J to 2 bases, leaving 2 bases not matched to a gene. The germline V gene encodes CDR1 SGHRS and CDR2 YFSETQ. The CDR3 region is CASSLGLAGGTYEQYF. The CDR3 region has the DNA TGCGCCAGCAGCTTGGGACTAGCGGGAGGAACCTACGAGCAGTACTTC.

This chain joins TRBV11-3 and TRBJ2-1; TRBD2 is a possible D gene (6 bases). The CDR3 totals 15 residues. The germline V gene has CDR1 SGHNT and CDR2 YENEEA. V was pared by 1 base and J by 7 bases, with 14 bases between. The CDR3 DNA follows: TGTGCCAGCAGCTTAGGCCCACTAGCCATAAATGAGCAGTTCTTC. Its protein is CASSLGPLAINEQFF.

The V gene is TRBV5-4, the J gene TRBJ2-7; 7 bases align to TRBD2. The ends lost 4 bases at V and 5 bases at J; junction bases unmatched: 9. Germline V gene data show CDR1 as SGHNT and CDR2 as YYREEE (reference sequence). The CDR3 spans 14 residues. CDR3 nucleotide sequence: TGTGCCAGCAGCGAGCGGGGCCTTAGGGACGAGCAGTACTTC. Encoded protein: CASSERGLRDEQYF.

The gene calls are TRBV6-2 or TRBV6-3 and TRBJ2-1; D perhaps matches TRBD1 (7 bases). Germline CDR1 reads MNHEY; CDR2 reads SVGEGT. CDR3 size: 16 residues. With 0 bases removed from V and 4 bases from J, the gap between germline ends came to 13 bases. The CDR3 here is CASSYSMTGTYNEQFF. The CDR3 coding sequence is TGTGCCAGCAGTTACTCGATGACAGGGACTTACAATGAGCAGTTCTTC.

This CDR3 reads CAWREAGRDTGELFF. The CDR3 region has the DNA TGTGCCTGGAGAGAAGCGGGGCGAGACACCGGGGAGCTGTTTTTT. The chain combines TRBV30 with TRBJ2-2, with TRBD2 matching 7 bases. CDR3 length equals 15 residues. The V and J ends lost 3 bases and 3 bases, in that order; junction bases with no gene match: 7. Germline V gives CDR1 GTSNPN, CDR2 SVGIG (reference sequence).

V gene TRBV7-2 combines with J gene TRBJ1-2; 9 bases line up with TRBD1. Trimming at V came to 1 base and at J to 4 bases, leaving 4 bases not matched to a gene. The CDR3 length is 15 residues. CDR1 and CDR2 (germline): SGHTA, FQGNSA. DNA of the CDR3: TGTGCCAGCAGCTTAGGGGGGGACAGGGTCTATGGCTACACCTTC. Amino acids: CASSLGGDRVYGYTF.

The chain has TRBV7-9 and TRBJ2-7; no reliable D call. Germline V gives CDR1 SEHNR, CDR2 FQNEAQ (reference sequence). Trimming cost V 4 bases and J 3 bases, with 10 bases left between them. This CDR3 is 13 amino acids long. The CDR3 loop is CASSSDLGYEQYF. The CDR3, as DNA: TGTGCCAGCAGCTCTGACTTAGGCTACGAGCAGTACTTC.

The chain carries TRBV30 and TRBJ1-3; the D is unclear. Germline V lookup: CDR1 GTSNPN, CDR2 SVGIG (reference sequence). The V and J ends lost 8 bases and 0 bases respectively, with 14 bases between them. This CDR3 is built from 14 residues. The DNA of the CDR3 is TGTGCCCTCTCATCCGGGAGCTCTGGAAACACCATATATTTT. This translates into CALSSGSSGNTIYF.

This chain joins TRBV6-4 and TRBJ1-1, with unresolved D. Germline values: CDR1 MRHNA, CDR2 SNTAGT. The V end lost 5 bases, the J end lost 3 bases, and 13 bases lay between the germline ends. There are 14 residues in the CDR3. This CDR3 reads CASSHEGGDTEAFF. CDR3 nucleotide sequence: TGTGCCAGCAGTCATGAGGGTGGGGACACTGAAGCTTTCTTT.

This chain uses TRBV5-1 with TRBJ1-1, with a possible D match to TRBD1 (6 bases). Germline CDR1 and CDR2: SGHRS and YFSETQ. This CDR3 is 16 amino acids long. V was trimmed by 2 bases and J by 0 bases, leaving 14 bases between them. As DNA, the CDR3 is TGCGCCAGCAGCTTAGAGGGGGTTGCATTGAACACTGAAGCTTTCTTT. As protein: CASSLEGVALNTEAFF.

There are a few counts of this clone. Other DNA sequences in the same sample also yield this CDR3. The chain couples TRBV5-1 to TRBJ2-5; 7 bases are shared with TRBD2. CDR1 SGHRS and CDR2 YFSETQ come from the germline V gene. The CDR3 has 14 residues. The V and J ends lost 0 bases and 2 bases, in that order; junction bases with no gene match: 1. The CDR3 DNA sequence: TGCGCCAGCAGCTTGGTCGGGGGGCAAGAGACCCAGTACTTC. It specifies CASSLVGGQETQYF.

The chain links TRBV4-1 to TRBJ1-2; 9 nucleotides agree with TRBD1. The CDR3 has 16 residues. The ends lost 3 bases at V and 0 bases at J; junction bases unmatched: 5. The germline V gene has CDR1 MGHRA and CDR2 YSYEKL. This CDR3 reads CASSQDTGGPNYGYTF. CDR3 nucleotides: TGCGCCAGCAGCCAGGATACAGGGGGCCCTAACTATGGCTACACCTTC.

This rearrangement joins TRBV30 to TRBJ1-6; D is ambiguous. Germline V CDR1 and CDR2: GTSNPN, SVGIG (reference sequence). This CDR3 contains 15 residues. V was cut by 0 bases and J by 6 bases, with 12 bases left in between. This chain's CDR3 is CAWSVGRSGNSPLHF. The CDR3 DNA is TGTGCCTGGAGTGTAGGGAGGTCGGGTAATTCACCCCTCCACTTT.

The rearrangement joins TRBV5-1 to TRBJ1-1; D is possibly TRBD1 (6 bases). The V end lost 4 bases, the J end lost 0 bases, and 13 bases lay between the germline ends. The CDR3 extends over 15 amino acids. Germline CDR1 and CDR2: SGHRS and YFSETQ. Written as DNA, the CDR3 is TGCGCCAGCAGCACACCAGGACAGATGAACACTGAAGCTTTCTTT. Translation: CASSTPGQMNTEAFF.

The chain employs TRBV5-1 and TRBJ2-5; tentative D call: TRBD2 (6 bases). Germline V gives CDR1 SGHRS, CDR2 YFSETQ. Deletions cut 0 bases from V and 1 base from J, with 10 bases between. CDR3 length: 15 residues. CDR3 DNA sequence: TGCGCCAGCAGCTTGGGGACTACAACCCAAGAGACCCAGTACTTC. Its translation is CASSLGTTTQETQYF.

The chain joins TRBV5-1 to TRBJ2-7; 7 nucleotides line up with TRBD2. The CDR3 is 13 residues long. Germline V lookup: CDR1 SGHRS, CDR2 YFSETQ. V gave up 6 bases and J gave up 7 bases; unmatched junction bases: 10. As DNA, the CDR3 is TGCGCCAGCAAAACAAGCGGGACCGAAGAGCAGTACTTC. This codes for CASKTSGTEEQYF.

The chain recombines TRBV7-8 with TRBJ2-3; 9 nucleotides align to TRBD2. V lost 2 bases to trimming and J lost 0 bases; unmatched junction nucleotides: 3. The CDR3 has 16 residues. Per the germline V gene, CDR1 is SGHVS and CDR2 is FQNEAQ. CDR3 loop: CASSLPTSGSTDTQYF. The CDR3 DNA reads TGTGCCAGCAGCTTACCGACTAGCGGTAGCACAGATACGCAGTATTTT.

This clone was seen once. This chain joins TRBV2 and TRBJ2-2, with 7 positions matching TRBD2. The germline V gene encodes CDR1 SNHLY and CDR2 FYNNEI. With V trimmed by 2 bases and J by 6 bases, 0 bases remained unmatched. The CDR3 consists of 13 residues. This CDR3 reads CASSELAAGELFF. The DNA for the CDR3 is TGTGCCAGCAGTGAACTAGCGGCCGGGGAGCTGTTTTTT.

CDR3 nucleotide sequence: TGTGCCAGCAGCTTGACTAGCGGGTGGGAAGATACGCAGTATTTT. This translates into CASSLTSGWEDTQYF. The chain links TRBV7-6 to TRBJ2-3, with 10 nucleotides matching TRBD2. With 3 bases clipped from V and 5 bases from J, the junction kept 5 bases outside the gene matches. Germline CDR1 and CDR2: SGHVS and FNYEAQ. This CDR3 region has 15 residues.

The V call is TRBV18, the J call TRBJ1-1, with D perhaps TRBD1 (6 bases). Germline V lookup: CDR1 KGHSH, CDR2 LQKENI. The CDR3 length is 14 residues. Trimming took off 4 bases at V and 3 bases at J, with 12 bases between the two ends. CDR3 DNA sequence: TGTGCCAGCTCACGAGCAGGGGTGGACACTGAAGCTTTCTTT. Translated: CASSRAGVDTEAFF.

V and J are TRBV18 and TRBJ1-1; 11 nucleotides match TRBD1. V was clipped by 4 bases and J by 4 bases; unmatched bases: 11. The CDR3 is made up of 17 amino acids. Per germline, CDR1 KGHSH and CDR2 LQKENI. CDR3 residues: CASSLTGTGGLGTEAFF. In DNA form, the CDR3 reads TGTGCCAGCTCACTCACCGGGACAGGGGGTTTGGGCACTGAAGCTTTCTTT.

V gene TRBV7-9 combines with J gene TRBJ2-7; 9 bases are shared with TRBD1. CDR3 size: 16 residues. Trimming removed 7 bases from V and 2 bases from J; junction bases left unmatched: 12. Germline V gene lookup returns CDR1 SEHNR and CDR2 FQNEAQ (reference sequence). For the CDR3, the DNA is TGTGCCAGCACTGCGACAGGGGGAGTTTCTACCTACGAGCAGTACTTC. Encoded protein: CASTATGGVSTYEQYF.

V gene TRBV25-1 combines with J gene TRBJ2-2; 7 bases match TRBD2. The CDR3 sequence is 15 residues long. Germline V gene lookup returns CDR1 MGHDK and CDR2 SYGVNS. Unmatched junction bases numbered 7, after V lost 4 bases and J lost 5 bases. The CDR3 here is CASSGASGGTGELFF. CDR3 in DNA: TGTGCCAGCAGTGGCGCTAGCGGAGGAACCGGGGAGCTGTTTTTT.